The 15 T cell receptor beta chains in this list originate from one sample, sequenced in a study of blood T cell repertoires in COVID-19. The data were produced by immunoSEQ multiplex PCR, yet TCRdb's version contains in-frame clones alone and is incomplete. The top ten clones hold 11% of a sample with 180,000 or so clones, about four fifths of them seen once. Sequenced input: PBMCs or T cells enriched from blood (not recorded which). The origin of the receptors is a man aged 50-60 years who had recovered from COVID-19.

The genes are TRBV24-1 and TRBJ2-7; the D gene is possibly TRBD2 (5 bases). This CDR3 spans 14 amino acids. V was trimmed by 2 bases and J by 5 bases, leaving 12 bases between them. Germline values: CDR1 KGHDR, CDR2 SFDVKD. CDR3 nucleotides: TGTGCCACCAGTGATTCTCGACCTAGCCACGAGCAGTACTTC. It yields the protein CATSDSRPSHEQYF.

The rearrangement links TRBV24-1 to TRBJ2-1; 9 positions match TRBD1. Losses at the gene ends were 5 bases for V and 5 bases for J; bases not matched to a gene: 3. CDR1 is KGHDR and CDR2 is SFDVKD in the germline V gene. The CDR3 is 14 amino acids. This chain's CDR3 is CATSVRDRDNEQFF. Here the CDR3 DNA reads TGTGCCACCAGTGTCCGGGACAGGGACAATGAGCAGTTCTTC.

This clone was recorded only once. This rearrangement joins TRBV7-2 to TRBJ2-3, with 9 bases matching TRBD2. This CDR3 is built from 16 residues. V was pared by 4 bases and J by 0 bases, with 5 bases of the junction left unmatched. Germline-derived CDR1 and CDR2 are SGHTA and FQGNSA. The CDR3 region is CASSSQGLASTDTQYF. CDR3 nucleotides: TGTGCCAGCAGCTCTCAAGGACTAGCGAGCACAGATACGCAGTATTTT.

The rearrangement links TRBV21-1 to TRBJ2-6; TRBD2, the table's D call, was not compared with the DNA. TRBV21-1 is recorded as a pseudogene. CDR3 length: 21 residues. The CDR3 sequence: CASSNGTPGLAGGSGANVLTF. The CDR3 coding sequence is TGTGCCAGCAGCAATGGAACCCCGGGACTAGCGGGGGGTTCTGGGGCCAACGTCCTGACTTTC.

The V gene is TRBV10-1, the J gene TRBJ2-5, with D hard to call. Germline CDR1 reads WNHNN; CDR2 reads SYGVQD (reference sequence). CDR3 length: 13 amino acids. Trimming removed 0 bases from V and 4 bases from J, with 6 bases in between. The CDR3 loop is CASSESRRETQYF. The CDR3 bases are TGCGCCAGCAGTGAGTCGAGGCGAGAGACCCAGTACTTC.

This sequence joins TRBV12-3 or TRBV12-4 and TRBJ2-5; 8 bases align to TRBD1. This CDR3 is 13 amino acids long. The V gene end was trimmed by 6 bases and the J gene end by 3 bases; junction bases not matched to a gene: 3. CDR3 sequence reads: CASSNRGKETQYF. CDR3 nucleotides: TGTGCCAGCAGCAACAGGGGGAAAGAGACCCAGTACTTC.

The chain is built from TRBV19 and TRBJ2-2, with a weak D call TRBD2 (6 bases). The CDR3 is 14 residues long. Germline V CDR1 and CDR2: LNHDA, SQIVND (reference sequence). Trimming shortened V by 7 bases and J by 2 bases, and 11 bases separated the two germline ends. CDR3 DNA: TGTGCCAGTAATCCAGCGGGCAACACCGGGGAGCTGTTTTTT. It yields the protein CASNPAGNTGELFF.

CDR3 nucleotides: TGTGCCAGCAGGACGTGGTCTTCGACAGAGGATACGCAGTATTTT. This sequence encodes CASRTWSSTEDTQYF. The rearrangement uses TRBV6-5 and TRBJ2-3, with D perhaps matching TRBD1 (5 bases). The germline CDR1 and CDR2 sequences are MNHEY and SVGAGI. V shed 6 bases and J shed 6 bases, with 19 bases lying between them. This CDR3 is 15 amino acids long.

The chain links TRBV28 to TRBJ2-7; 8 nucleotides match TRBD2. The CDR3 totals 15 residues. Per germline, CDR1 MDHEN and CDR2 SYDVKM. The trim removed 10 bases at V and 2 bases at J, leaving 13 bases unmatched. CDR3 loop: CATGQRTSRTYEQYF. As DNA, the CDR3 is TGTGCCACCGGACAGAGGACTAGCAGAACCTACGAGCAGTACTTC.

The chain has TRBV7-2 and TRBJ1-2; D is undetermined. CDR3 length: 14 amino acids. Per germline, CDR1 SGHTA and CDR2 FQGNSA. The V and J ends lost 1 base and 5 bases respectively, with 11 bases between them. This CDR3 reads CASSLEPRGYGYTF. The DNA for the CDR3 is TGTGCCAGCAGCTTAGAACCCCGCGGATATGGCTACACCTTC. Complete variable domain (other parts from reference TRBV7-2 and TRBJ1-2): GAGVSQSPSNKVTEKGKDVELRCDPISGHTALYWYRQSLGQGLEFLIYFQGNSAPDKSGLPSDRFSAERTGGSVSTLTIQRTQQEDSAVYLCASSLEPRGYGYTFGSGTRLTVV.

As for this clone: Within the sample, other DNA sequences also encode this same CDR3. This rearrangement joins TRBV6-4 to TRBJ2-1, with 7 bases that match TRBD2. This CDR3 has 15 amino acids. The V segment lost 0 bases and the J segment 2 bases; nucleotides outside the gene matches: 1. Germline V gene lookup returns CDR1 MRHNA and CDR2 SNTAGT. The CDR3 coding sequence is TGTGCCAGCAGTGACTCTGGGGGGGCCTACAATGAGCAGTTCTTC. As protein: CASSDSGGAYNEQFF.

This clone was seen more than once but under ten times. CDR3 in amino acids: CATSINTGAEKLFF. The CDR3 bases are TGTGCCACCAGCATTAATACAGGGGCTGAAAAACTGTTTTTT. V is TRBV15 and J is TRBJ1-4; the match to TRBD1 covers 7 bases. CDR1 LNHNV and CDR2 YYDKDF come from the germline V gene (reference sequence). The CDR3 length is 14 residues. Trimming cost V 4 bases and J 7 bases; bases outside gene matches: 6.

This sequence joins TRBV5-1 and TRBJ2-2; 10 bases are a match to TRBD1. V gave up 4 bases and J gave up 5 bases; unmatched junction bases: 8. Germline lookup yields CDR1 SGHRS and CDR2 YFSETQ. The CDR3 has 16 amino acids. CDR3 sequence: CASSPRQGAATGELFF. The CDR3 DNA reads TGCGCCAGCAGCCCACGACAGGGGGCAGCGACCGGGGAGCTGTTTTTT. The full variable domain, with the rest looked up from reference TRBV5-1 and TRBJ2-2, is KAGVTQTPRYLIKTRGQQVTLSCSPISGHRSVSWYQQTPGQGLQFLFEYFSETQRNKGNFPGRFSGRQFSNSRSEMNVSTLELGDSALYLCASSPRQGAATGELFFGEGSRLTVL.

This chain links TRBV5-6 with TRBJ2-5; 13 nucleotides agree with TRBD2. Germline assignment: CDR1 SGHDT and CDR2 YYEEEE. CDR3 size: 16 residues. Trimming cost V 4 bases and J 5 bases; bases outside gene matches: 8. DNA for the CDR3: TGTGCCAGCAGCCCGGGACTAGCGGGGCTGTGGGAGACCCAGTACTTC. Protein product: CASSPGLAGLWETQYF. The full variable domain, with the rest looked up from reference TRBV5-6 and TRBJ2-5, is DAGVTQSPTHLIKTRGQQVTLRCSPKSGHDTVSWYQQALGQGPQFIFQYYEEEERQRGNFPDRFSGHQFPNYSSELNVNALLLGDSALYLCASSPGLAGLWETQYFGPGTRLLVL.

The rearrangement uses TRBV10-2 and TRBJ1-2; 9 bases match TRBD1. The CDR3 sequence is 13 residues long. V shed 6 bases, J shed 7 bases, and the junction held 6 bases outside the gene matches. The germline CDR1 and CDR2 sequences are WSHSY and SAAADI. CDR3 bases: TGCGCCAGCAGGGAACAGGGGGCAGGTGGCTACACCTTC. This encodes CASREQGAGGYTF.